Presented here are 24 T cell receptor beta chains from one specimen sequenced in a study of CD8+CD57+ T cells in acquired aplastic anemia. Those patients picked for sequencing had displayed CD8+CD57+ cell expansion on flow cytometry. Profiling that covered TCR beta VDJ and CDR3 relied on genomic DNA as its template. TCRdb fed the reads into MiXCR, producing one record per CDR3 protein. The repertoire holds about 98,000 distinct CDR3 sequences, with around 68% as singletons. Sequenced input: sorted CD4+, CD8+, or CD8+CD57+ T cells (not recorded which) from PBMCs. These receptors were taken from a human donor with aplastic anemia.

The chain recombines TRBV29-1 with TRBJ2-7; perhaps TRBD1 as D (7 bases). This CDR3 has 12 residues. Germline CDR1 is SQVTM and CDR2 is ANQGSEA. V was pared by 6 bases and J by 4 bases, with 13 bases between. The CDR3 here is CSVQQGRYEQYF. As DNA, the CDR3 is TGCAGCGTCCAACAGGGGAGGTACGAGCAGTACTTC.

The V gene is TRBV19, the J gene TRBJ1-5; tentatively, D is TRBD1 (6 bases). CDR1 is LNHDA, CDR2 SQIVND, per germline (reference sequence). V was pared by 5 bases and J by 11 bases, with 19 bases between. The CDR3 runs to 14 residues. The CDR3 reads CASSPRDTVMAQHF. The CDR3 DNA sequence: TGTGCCAGTAGTCCCCGGGACACCGTAATGGCCCAGCATTTT.

This clonotype was seen many times. The rearrangement links TRBV6-1 to TRBJ1-4; a possible D gene is TRBD1 (6 bases). CDR1 is MNHNS, CDR2 SASEGT, per germline. The CDR3 extends over 17 amino acids. V dropped 8 bases and J dropped 3 bases, with 22 bases sitting between them. CDR3 nucleotides: TGTGCCAGCTGGGATGCCTCCCTGACAGGAGCTAATGAAAAACTGTTTTTT. It specifies CASWDASLTGANEKLFF.

This rearrangement joins TRBV19 to TRBJ2-2; D gene unclear. Trimming removed 7 bases at V and 6 bases at J, with 9 bases between. The CDR3 has 12 residues. Germline assignment: CDR1 LNHDA and CDR2 SQIVND (reference sequence). The CDR3 DNA reads as TGTGCCAGTATTTTAGGGCCCGGGGAGCTGTTTTTT. As protein: CASILGPGELFF.

The chain combines TRBV10-3 with TRBJ2-1; 8 nucleotides agree with TRBD2. The CDR3 is made up of 14 amino acids. The V gene end was trimmed by 8 bases and the J gene end by 6 bases; junction bases not matched to a gene: 9. Per germline, CDR1 ENHRY and CDR2 SYGVKD. The CDR3 is CAISSSGSSNEQFF. The CDR3 DNA reads as TGTGCCATCTCCTCCAGCGGGAGTTCCAATGAGCAGTTCTTC.

The chain combines TRBV11-1 with TRBJ1-6, with 10 bases aligning to TRBD1. The CDR3 is 16 amino acids. J lost 4 bases, V lost 1 base, and 1 base had no gene match. From germline, CDR1 is SGHAT and CDR2 FQDESV (reference sequence). The CDR3 spells CASSLEGQGYNSPLHF. The CDR3 nucleotides read TGTGCCAGCAGCTTAGAGGGACAGGGGTATAATTCACCCCTCCACTTT.

This clonotype was counted at least ten times. The J gene is TRBJ2-5, the V gene TRBV12-3 or TRBV12-4; D may correspond to TRBD1 or TRBD2 (5 bases each). V was pared by 1 base and J by 0 bases, with 12 bases between. This CDR3 is built from 16 residues. The CDR3 is CASSLDYRDHQETQYF. The DNA of the CDR3 is TGTGCCAGCAGTTTAGATTACCGGGACCACCAAGAGACCCAGTACTTC.

CDR3 sequence (DNA): TGTGCCAGTAGTTCACCCGGCGGGAGCGGGGGCGGGGAGCTGTTTTTT. Residues: CASSSPGGSGGGELFF. The chain couples TRBV19 to TRBJ2-2; 8 bases map to TRBD2. The CDR3 runs 16 residues. Germline V gene lookup returns CDR1 LNHDA and CDR2 SQIVND (reference sequence). Trimming removed 5 bases from V and 7 bases from J; junction bases left unmatched: 12.

The rearrangement uses TRBV2 and TRBJ2-7; D unclear. The V and J ends lost 7 bases and 2 bases respectively, with 9 bases between them. The CDR3 has 12 amino acids. Per germline, CDR1 SNHLY and CDR2 FYNNEI. The CDR3 spells CASNGGPYEQYF. Here the CDR3 DNA reads TGTGCCAGCAACGGCGGCCCCTACGAGCAGTACTTC.

The V call is TRBV7-8, the J call TRBJ2-7, with no clear D. Germline CDR1 is SGHVS and CDR2 is FQNEAQ. CDR3 length: 15 amino acids. V was trimmed by 1 base and J by 2 bases, leaving 12 bases between them. The CDR3 nucleotides read TGTGCCAGCAGCTTAGTAGAGGCGGCCACCTACGAGCAGTACTTC. Translating gives CASSLVEAATYEQYF.

This clonotype was seen a handful of times. The V and J genes are TRBV25-1 and TRBJ2-5; tentative D call: TRBD2 (6 bases). The V and J ends lost 5 bases and 4 bases respectively, with 14 bases between them. Germline assignment: CDR1 MGHDK and CDR2 SYGVNS. The length of the CDR3 is 14 residues. The CDR3 region has the DNA TGTGCCAGCAGTTACCCGGGGGTAGGAGAGACCCAGTACTTC. Amino acid sequence: CASSYPGVGETQYF.

The chain has TRBV20-1 and TRBJ1-2, with D possibly matching TRBD1 (5 bases). This CDR3 comprises 14 residues. Deletions cut 1 base from V and 4 bases from J, with 13 bases between. CDR1 and CDR2 from the germline V gene are DFQATT and SNEGSKA (reference sequence). The CDR3 DNA follows: TGCAGTGCTAGAGGGTCCGGGACGGCCTATGGCTACACCTTC. This codes for CSARGSGTAYGYTF.

This chain joins TRBV29-1 and TRBJ2-7; 7 nucleotides align to TRBD1. Germline CDR1 is SQVTM and CDR2 is ANQGSEA. This CDR3 region has 15 residues. After removal of 6 bases from V and 6 bases from J, the junction contained 17 bases not matched to a gene. As DNA, the CDR3 is TGCAGCGTGACCATACGGGACAGTCGAACGGGCGAGCAGTACTTC. It translates to CSVTIRDSRTGEQYF.

This clonotype was detected ten times or more. The CDR3 sequence is CASSLAGSEFYGYTF. DNA of the CDR3: TGTGCCAGCAGCTTAGCAGGGTCCGAATTCTATGGCTACACCTTC. V is TRBV7-9 and J is TRBJ1-2; D call uncertain. The CDR3 has 15 residues. V was shortened by 0 bases and J by 4 bases, with 12 bases between the two germline ends. Per the germline V gene, CDR1 is SEHNR and CDR2 is FQNEAQ (reference sequence).

As concerns this clonotype: This CDR3 fails to terminate in the conserved phenylalanine or tryptophan, so it likely reflects a read error. The chain recombines TRBV20-1 with TRBJ2-3, with 7 positions matching TRBD1. Germline CDR1 and CDR2: DFQATT and SNEGSKA (reference sequence). The CDR3 runs to 14 residues. V lost 3 bases to trimming and J lost 5 bases; unmatched junction nucleotides: 8. The CDR3 region has the DNA TGCAGTGCTAGTCTCGGACAGGAGATAGATACGCAGTATCTT. As protein: CSASLGQEIDTQYL.

This clonotype turned up a few times. The chain uses TRBV24-1 and TRBJ2-7; D tentatively reads TRBD1 or TRBD2 (5 bases each). V lost 4 bases, J lost 4 bases, and 16 bases lay in between. The CDR3 contains 15 residues. Germline V lookup: CDR1 KGHDR, CDR2 SFDVKD. This CDR3 is CATSDNSVGGYEQYF. In nucleotides, the CDR3 is TGTGCCACCAGTGACAACAGCGTTGGGGGATACGAGCAGTACTTC.

The chain employs TRBV2 and TRBJ1-2; D gene ambiguous. The V end was cut by 5 bases, the J end by 1 base, with 11 bases between. The CDR3 extends over 14 amino acids. Per germline, CDR1 SNHLY and CDR2 FYNNEI. CDR3 sequence reads: CASSLTGINYGYTF. As DNA, the CDR3 is TGTGCCAGCAGTCTCACGGGAATTAACTATGGCTACACCTTC.

This clonotype was picked up a small number of times. The chain has TRBV20-1 and TRBJ1-2; D is perhaps TRBD1 (5 bases). Trimming removed 6 bases from V and 8 bases from J, with 19 bases in between. The germline CDR1 and CDR2 sequences are DFQATT and SNEGSKA (reference sequence). CDR3 length: 13 residues. As DNA, the CDR3 is TGCAGTGCCGAGACGGGGGAGCCTCGCGGCTACACCTTC. This codes for CSAETGEPRGYTF.

V gene TRBV10-3 combines with J gene TRBJ2-5; the D gene is possibly TRBD2 (5 bases). The J call is in doubt because the DNA end fits TRBJ2-7 better. CDR3 length: 12 residues. Germline-derived CDR1 and CDR2 are ENHRY and SYGVKD. The CDR3 region is CAIGERIYEQYF. The CDR3 coding sequence is TGTGCCATCGGGGAGCGAATCTACGAGCAGTACTTC.

This chain uses TRBV24-1 with TRBJ1-2, with D possibly being TRBD1 (5 bases). Trimming took off 0 bases at V and 4 bases at J, with 8 bases between the two ends. In germline, CDR1 is KGHDR, CDR2 SFDVKD. The CDR3 spans 14 residues. CDR3 bases: TGTGCCACCAGTGATTTGGAGGGACTCTATGGCTACACCTTC. Translated: CATSDLEGLYGYTF.

Comments on this clonotype: A read error may account for a junction end that differs from germline. In DNA form, the CDR3 reads TGTGCCACCAGTGATTTGTCGCTGGGAAGCACAGACACGCAGTATTTT. It translates to CATSDLSLGSTDTQYF. The chain links TRBV24-1 to TRBJ2-3, with unresolved D. The germline V gene encodes CDR1 KGHDR and CDR2 SFDVKD. There are 16 residues in the CDR3.

The V call is TRBV24-1, the J call TRBJ1-2; D is uncertain. Trimming shortened V by 3 bases and J by 2 bases, and 0 bases separated the two germline ends. Per the germline V gene, CDR1 is KGHDR and CDR2 is SFDVKD. This CDR3 is built from 11 residues. The CDR3: CATSDNYGYTF. CDR3 DNA: TGTGCCACCAGTGATAACTATGGCTACACCTTC.

This sequence joins TRBV5-1 and TRBJ2-7, with D unclear. V was pared by 6 bases and J by 3 bases, with 19 bases between. The CDR3 spans 15 residues. Germline CDR1 SGHRS, CDR2 YFSETQ. The CDR3 protein is CASMESFDKIYEQYF. CDR3 DNA sequence: TGCGCCAGCATGGAAAGTTTTGACAAAATCTACGAGCAGTACTTC.

The J gene is TRBJ2-3, the V gene TRBV6-4; TRBD2 matches at 8 bases. V was clipped by 4 bases and J by 1 base; unmatched bases: 1. Germline loops: CDR1 MRHNA, CDR2 SNTAGT. The CDR3 extends over 14 amino acids. The CDR3 protein is CASSATSGTDTQYF. In DNA form, the CDR3 reads TGTGCCAGCAGTGCGACTAGCGGCACAGATACGCAGTATTTT.